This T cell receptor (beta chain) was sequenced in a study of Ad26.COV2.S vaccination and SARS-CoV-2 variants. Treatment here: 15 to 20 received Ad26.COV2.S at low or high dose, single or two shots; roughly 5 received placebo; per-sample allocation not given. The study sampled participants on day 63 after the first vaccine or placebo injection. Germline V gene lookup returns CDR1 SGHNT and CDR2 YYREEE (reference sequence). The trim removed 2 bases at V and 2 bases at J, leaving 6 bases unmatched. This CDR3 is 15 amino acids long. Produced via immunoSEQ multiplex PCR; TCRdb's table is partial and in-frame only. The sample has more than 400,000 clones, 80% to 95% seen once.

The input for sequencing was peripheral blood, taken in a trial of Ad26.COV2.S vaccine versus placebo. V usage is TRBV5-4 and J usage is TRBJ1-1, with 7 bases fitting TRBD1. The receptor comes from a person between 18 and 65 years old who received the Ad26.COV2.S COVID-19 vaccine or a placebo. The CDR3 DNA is TGTGCCAGCAGCTTTGGGGGACAGTTTAACACTGAAGCTTTCTTT. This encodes CASSFGGQFNTEAFF.